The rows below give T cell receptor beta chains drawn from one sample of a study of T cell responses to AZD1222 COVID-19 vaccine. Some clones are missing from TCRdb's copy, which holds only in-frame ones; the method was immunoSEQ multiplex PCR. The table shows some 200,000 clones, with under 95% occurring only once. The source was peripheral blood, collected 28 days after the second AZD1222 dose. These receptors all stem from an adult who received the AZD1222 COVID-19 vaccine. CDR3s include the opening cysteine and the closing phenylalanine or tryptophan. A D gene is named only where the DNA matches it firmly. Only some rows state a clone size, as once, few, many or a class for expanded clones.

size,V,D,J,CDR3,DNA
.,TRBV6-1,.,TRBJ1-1,CASMVSLMNTEAFF,TGTGCCAGCATGGTCAGCTTGATGAACACTGAAGCTTTCTTT
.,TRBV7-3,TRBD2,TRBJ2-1,CASSSQWPSLSGLPNNEQFF,TGTGCCAGCAGCTCCCAGTGGCCCAGCCTTTCGGGACTACCAAACAATGAGCAGTTCTTC
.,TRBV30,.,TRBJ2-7,CAWSVDSGGSQYF,TGTGCCTGGAGTGTGGACAGCGGTGGTTCGCAGTACTTC
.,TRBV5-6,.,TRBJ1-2,CASRRDTPAGYTF,TGTGCCAGCAGGCGGGACACCCCGGCCGGCTACACCTTC
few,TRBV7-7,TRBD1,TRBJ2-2,CASSPDRGRVTGELFF,TGTGCCAGCAGCCCCGACAGGGGAAGGGTCACCGGGGAGCTGTTTTTT
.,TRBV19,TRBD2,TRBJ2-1,CASSSASGGSYNEQFF,TGTGCCAGTAGTTCCGCGAGCGGGGGGTCCTACAATGAGCAGTTCTTC
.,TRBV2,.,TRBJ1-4,CASRPDGAKKLFF,TGTGCCAGCAGGCCCGACGGAGCCAAAAAACTGTTTTTT
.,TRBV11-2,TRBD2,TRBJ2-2,CASSLGGGSTGELFF,TGTGCCAGCAGCTTAGGCGGGGGGTCCACCGGGGAGCTGTTTTTT
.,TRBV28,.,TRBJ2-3,CASTVGGTDTQYF,TGTGCCAGCACCGTCGGTGGTACAGATACGCAGTATTTT
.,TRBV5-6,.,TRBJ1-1,CASSLGHPNTEAFF,TGTGCCAGCAGCTTGGGACACCCGAACACTGAAGCTTTCTTT
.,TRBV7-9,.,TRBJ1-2,CASSTGNYGYTF,TGTGCCAGCAGTACAGGGAACTATGGCTACACCTTC
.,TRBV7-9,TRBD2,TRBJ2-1,CASSASWEKAGGLNEQFF,TGTGCCAGCAGCGCTAGTTGGGAGAAAGCGGGGGGGCTCAATGAGCAGTTCTTC
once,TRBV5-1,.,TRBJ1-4,CASRSDPGRLNEKLFF,TGCGCCAGCAGGTCGGACCCGGGACGGCTTAATGAAAAACTGTTTTTT
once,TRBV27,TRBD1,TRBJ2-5,CATGLRTGGRETQYF,TGTGCTACAGGGCTCCGAACAGGGGGCAGAGAGACCCAGTACTTC
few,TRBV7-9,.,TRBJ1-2,CASSLGPLGYTF,TGTGCCAGCAGCTTAGGACCCCTGGGCTACACCTTC
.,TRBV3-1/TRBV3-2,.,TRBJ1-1,CASSLTWVTEAFF,TGTGCCAGCAGCCTCACGTGGGTGACTGAAGCTTTCTTT
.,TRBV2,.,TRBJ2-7,CASSSRRALRTYEQYF,TGTGCCAGCAGTTCAAGGAGGGCACTTAGAACCTACGAGCAGTACTTC
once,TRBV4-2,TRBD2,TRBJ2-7,CASSQVGGLNYEQYF,TGTGCCAGCAGCCAAGTGGGGGGACTAAACTACGAGCAGTACTTC
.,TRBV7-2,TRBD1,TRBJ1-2,CASSLGAGGNGYTF,TGTGCCAGCAGCTTAGGCGCAGGGGGGAATGGCTACACCTTC
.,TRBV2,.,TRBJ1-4,CATQKNVANEKLFF,TGTGCCACACAAAAAAATGTAGCTAATGAAAAACTGTTTTTT
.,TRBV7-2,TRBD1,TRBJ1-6,CASTQGNNSPLHF,TGTGCCAGTACACAGGGGAATAATTCACCCCTCCACTTT
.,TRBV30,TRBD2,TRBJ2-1,CAWVPFSGGGNEQFF,TGTGCCTGGGTCCCATTTAGCGGGGGCGGGAATGAGCAGTTCTTC
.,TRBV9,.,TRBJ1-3,CASSVAGHHF,TGTGCCAGCAGCGTAGCGGGGCACCATTTT
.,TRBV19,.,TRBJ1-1,CASSIGGFPLGAFF,TGTGCCAGTAGTATAGGCGGGTTCCCCCTTGGAGCTTTCTTT
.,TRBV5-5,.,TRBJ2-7,CASSRDARGYSYEQYF,TGTGCCAGCAGCCGAGACGCCAGGGGATACTCCTACGAGCAGTACTTC
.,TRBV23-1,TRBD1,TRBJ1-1,CASGRGHGTEAFF,TGCGCCAGCGGCAGGGGGCATGGCACTGAAGCTTTCTTT
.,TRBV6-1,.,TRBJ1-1,CASSEGSGRVAKTEAFF,TGTGCCAGCAGTGAAGGATCGGGAAGGGTTGCAAAGACTGAAGCTTTCTTT
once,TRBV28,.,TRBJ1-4,CASSPGTGEKLFF,TGTGCCAGCAGTCCGGGGACGGGGGAAAAACTGTTTTTT
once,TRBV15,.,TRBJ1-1,CATSREGRAVNTEAFF,TGTGCCACCAGCAGAGAAGGGAGGGCCGTGAACACTGAAGCTTTCTTT
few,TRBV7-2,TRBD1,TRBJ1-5,CASSLYRGNNQPQHF,TGTGCCAGCAGCTTATACAGGGGTAACAATCAGCCCCAGCATTTT
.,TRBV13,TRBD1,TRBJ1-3,CASTSGGSGNTIYF,TGTGCCAGCACCTCAGGGGGCTCTGGAAACACCATATATTTT
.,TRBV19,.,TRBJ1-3,CASSGFQNTIYF,TGTGCCAGTAGTGGTTTTCAGAACACCATATATTTT